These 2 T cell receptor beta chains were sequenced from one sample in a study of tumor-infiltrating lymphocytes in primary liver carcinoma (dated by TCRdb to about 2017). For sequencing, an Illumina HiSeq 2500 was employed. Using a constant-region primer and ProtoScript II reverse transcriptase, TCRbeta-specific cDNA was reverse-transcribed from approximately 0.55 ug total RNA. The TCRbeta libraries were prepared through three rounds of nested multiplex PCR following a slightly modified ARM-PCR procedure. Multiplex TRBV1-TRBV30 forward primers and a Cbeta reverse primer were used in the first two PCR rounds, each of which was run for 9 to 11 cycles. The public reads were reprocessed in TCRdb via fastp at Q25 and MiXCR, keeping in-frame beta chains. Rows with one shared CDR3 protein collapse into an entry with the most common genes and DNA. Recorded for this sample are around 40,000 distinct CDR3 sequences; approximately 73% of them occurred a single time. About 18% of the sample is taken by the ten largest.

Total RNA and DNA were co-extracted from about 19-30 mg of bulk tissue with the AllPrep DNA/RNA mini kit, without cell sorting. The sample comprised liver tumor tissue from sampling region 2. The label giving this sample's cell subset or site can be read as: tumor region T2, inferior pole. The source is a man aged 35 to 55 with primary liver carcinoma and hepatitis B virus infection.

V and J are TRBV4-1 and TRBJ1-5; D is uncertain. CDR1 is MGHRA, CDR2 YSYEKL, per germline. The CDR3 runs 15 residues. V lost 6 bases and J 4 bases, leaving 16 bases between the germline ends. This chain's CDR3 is CASSPIESSNQPQHF. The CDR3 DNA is TGCGCCAGCAGTCCCATAGAGAGTAGTAATCAGCCCCAGCATTTT.

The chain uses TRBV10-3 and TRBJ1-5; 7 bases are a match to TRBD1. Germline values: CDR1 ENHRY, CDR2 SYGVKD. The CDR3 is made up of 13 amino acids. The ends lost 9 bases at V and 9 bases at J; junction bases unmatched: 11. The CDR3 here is CAMTGTDQAPQHF. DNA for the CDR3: TGTGCCATGACCGGGACAGATCAGGCGCCCCAGCATTTT.